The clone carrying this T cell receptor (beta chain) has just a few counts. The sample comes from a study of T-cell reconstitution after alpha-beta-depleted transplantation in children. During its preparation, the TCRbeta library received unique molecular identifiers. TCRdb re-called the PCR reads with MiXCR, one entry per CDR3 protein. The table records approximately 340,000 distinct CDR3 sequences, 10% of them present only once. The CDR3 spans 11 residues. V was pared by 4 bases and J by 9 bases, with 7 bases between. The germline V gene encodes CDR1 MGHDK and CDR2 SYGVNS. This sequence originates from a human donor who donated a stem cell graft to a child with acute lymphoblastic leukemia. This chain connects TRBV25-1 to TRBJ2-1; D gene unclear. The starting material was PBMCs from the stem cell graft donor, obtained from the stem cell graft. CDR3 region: CASSGKLEQFF. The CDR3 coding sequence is TGTGCCAGCAGTGGGAAACTTGAGCAGTTCTTC.